A selection of T cell receptor beta chains follows, all from one sample in a study of T cell repertoires in cytomegalovirus infection. TCRdb re-derived calls from the reads in MiXCR, one entry per CDR3 protein. The sample shows around 430,000 distinct CDR3 sequences, under 55% of them seen only once. Their antigen targets remain unknown. The starting material was cultured PBMCs, obtained from culture after CMV antigen stimulation. These receptors were taken from a human donor in good health (CMV status not recorded). Some clones in this sample may be carry-over from other donors' samples. The conserved cysteine and the conserved F or W are not part of the CDR3 here. Fields, in order: clone size, J gene, V gene, CDR3 protein. Some rows have no size entry. The others give once, few or many, or a class for an expanded clone.

abundance: .; j_gene: TRBJ2-7; v_gene: TRBV15; CDR3aa: ATSRDLLSGLQY
abundance: few; j_gene: TRBJ2-1; v_gene: TRBV7-9; CDR3aa: ASSLGGGTRYEQF
abundance: .; j_gene: TRBJ1-5; v_gene: TRBV20-1; CDR3aa: SASSLHRDSNQPQH
abundance: few; j_gene: TRBJ2-3; v_gene: TRBV25-1; CDR3aa: ASSGPLPGRYTDTQY
abundance: .; j_gene: TRBJ2-3; v_gene: TRBV6-1; CDR3aa: ASSEGLAANLDTQY
abundance: .; j_gene: TRBJ1-2; v_gene: TRBV7-9; CDR3aa: ASSSHRNYGYT
abundance: once; j_gene: TRBJ2-3; v_gene: TRBV10-1; CDR3aa: ASSEDRLSDTQY
abundance: .; j_gene: TRBJ2-3; v_gene: TRBV10-3; CDR3aa: AISELSPGADTQY
abundance: few; j_gene: TRBJ2-2; v_gene: TRBV14; CDR3aa: ASSPAILGGELF
abundance: .; j_gene: TRBJ2-1; v_gene: TRBV20-1; CDR3aa: SPLSGDYYNEQF
abundance: .; j_gene: TRBJ1-3; v_gene: TRBV12-3/TRBV12-4; CDR3aa: ASSSGLPGNTIY
abundance: .; j_gene: TRBJ2-1; v_gene: TRBV12-3/TRBV12-4; CDR3aa: ASSFLTSGGAGEQF
abundance: once; j_gene: TRBJ2-5; v_gene: TRBV7-8; CDR3aa: ASSLETLAGVQETQY
abundance: .; j_gene: TRBJ2-1; v_gene: TRBV12-3/TRBV12-4; CDR3aa: ASINQGHSYNEQF
abundance: .; j_gene: TRBJ2-3; v_gene: TRBV12-3/TRBV12-4; CDR3aa: ASSLPSGTGTDTQY
abundance: few; j_gene: TRBJ2-1; v_gene: TRBV7-2; CDR3aa: ASSLDGAKSNEQF
abundance: .; j_gene: TRBJ1-1; v_gene: TRBV5-4; CDR3aa: ASSPTARLWGEAF
abundance: many; j_gene: TRBJ2-7; v_gene: TRBV7-2; CDR3aa: ASSTVGTAAYEQY
abundance: .; j_gene: TRBJ1-1; v_gene: TRBV4-2; CDR3aa: ASSQGGANNKAF
abundance: .; j_gene: TRBJ2-1; v_gene: TRBV6-5; CDR3aa: ASSKGRITSGDYNEQF
abundance: few; j_gene: TRBJ2-6; v_gene: TRBV6-6; CDR3aa: ASSYTAGGGLLSGANVLT
abundance: .; j_gene: TRBJ2-7; v_gene: TRBV7-8; CDR3aa: ASSPTGAGGREQY
abundance: .; j_gene: TRBJ2-7; v_gene: TRBV29-1; CDR3aa: SAHGAAYEQY
abundance: few; j_gene: TRBJ2-7; v_gene: TRBV7-2; CDR3aa: ASSFRTGTTYEQY
abundance: once; j_gene: TRBJ2-2; v_gene: TRBV27; CDR3aa: ASSSDRPGELF
abundance: few; j_gene: TRBJ1-5; v_gene: TRBV7-2; CDR3aa: ASSPLGIKGFQPQH
abundance: .; j_gene: TRBJ2-7; v_gene: TRBV10-3; CDR3aa: AIRSGQTYEQY
abundance: .; j_gene: TRBJ2-1; v_gene: TRBV10-3; CDR3aa: AISDHFSVSSYNEQF
abundance: .; j_gene: TRBJ2-6; v_gene: TRBV4-2; CDR3aa: ASSTDRVGRSGANVLT
abundance: few; j_gene: TRBJ1-6; v_gene: TRBV12-3/TRBV12-4; CDR3aa: ASTDDSSYNSPLH
abundance: .; j_gene: TRBJ2-5; v_gene: TRBV11-2; CDR3aa: ASSLDRIQETQY
abundance: .; j_gene: TRBJ2-7; v_gene: TRBV6-5; CDR3aa: ASSYQPRGEQY
abundance: few; j_gene: TRBJ1-2; v_gene: TRBV4-2; CDR3aa: ASSHWGGARMDSGYT
abundance: .; j_gene: TRBJ1-2; v_gene: TRBV18; CDR3aa: ASSLRQGPGPYGYT
abundance: few; j_gene: TRBJ2-7; v_gene: TRBV10-3; CDR3aa: AISRESSYEQY
abundance: many; j_gene: TRBJ2-7; v_gene: TRBV7-2; CDR3aa: ASSWDSTASSYEQY
abundance: .; j_gene: TRBJ2-1; v_gene: TRBV20-1; CDR3aa: SASSGGADNEQF
abundance: few; j_gene: TRBJ2-2; v_gene: TRBV19; CDR3aa: ASSDKNTGELF
abundance: few; j_gene: TRBJ2-7; v_gene: TRBV20-1; CDR3aa: SARIPTSGSYEQY
abundance: few; j_gene: TRBJ2-2; v_gene: TRBV19; CDR3aa: ASSRSPDRFNGELF
abundance: once; j_gene: TRBJ1-5; v_gene: TRBV7-8; CDR3aa: ASSARGQGYNQPQH
abundance: .; j_gene: TRBJ2-5; v_gene: TRBV20-1; CDR3aa: SARKDSQETQY
abundance: .; j_gene: TRBJ2-1; v_gene: TRBV20-1; CDR3aa: SATGGLSYNEQF
abundance: .; j_gene: TRBJ2-7; v_gene: TRBV7-2; CDR3aa: ASSLVAWGREQY
abundance: few; j_gene: TRBJ1-2; v_gene: TRBV7-6; CDR3aa: ASSLQGDGYT
abundance: .; j_gene: TRBJ2-5; v_gene: TRBV29-1; CDR3aa: SVDRDSQETQY
abundance: .; j_gene: TRBJ2-1; v_gene: TRBV14; CDR3aa: ASSTGTRAYNEQF
abundance: .; j_gene: TRBJ2-5; v_gene: TRBV18; CDR3aa: ASSAGVETQY
abundance: few; j_gene: TRBJ2-3; v_gene: TRBV7-6; CDR3aa: ASSLAGGAGGRDTQY
abundance: .; j_gene: TRBJ2-5; v_gene: TRBV6-1; CDR3aa: ASSRDRDIQETQY
abundance: few; j_gene: TRBJ2-7; v_gene: TRBV2; CDR3aa: ASSAWQGGAYEQY
abundance: .; j_gene: TRBJ1-1; v_gene: TRBV28; CDR3aa: ASWRYINGGKGTEAF
abundance: .; j_gene: TRBJ2-7; v_gene: TRBV11-3; CDR3aa: ASSPGTSGGAFPYEQY
abundance: .; j_gene: TRBJ2-2; v_gene: TRBV15; CDR3aa: ATSRGQWETGELF